There are a few counts of the clone carrying this T cell receptor beta chain. Its target is unknown. In the study's own analysis: From roughly 23,000 to 640,000 TCRs were found per sample, with a median of roughly 89,000. TCRdb redid the calling of the RACE reads with MiXCR, one entry per CDR3 protein. V and J calls and clone size were set by TCRdb, not the authors. The sample consists of tens of thousands of distinct CDR3 sequences, around 5.9% of them appearing once. The data were taken from a study of human T cells and chemical hapten exposure. Study context: Small differences in pooled library volume mainly drove the variation in TCR yields per sample.

The germline V gene encodes CDR1 SNHLY and CDR2 FYNNEI. Trimming cost V 2 bases and J 1 base, with 10 bases left between them. This CDR3 has 15 amino acids. Study observations and caveats: DPC sensitization produced no change in TCRs with frequency above 1 in 1000.

Time point here: healthy volunteer bleed at 6 weeks. It was unfractionated whole blood from which total RNA was extracted. The V gene is TRBV2, the J gene TRBJ2-3; possibly TRBD2 for D (5 bases). Sequenced input: whole blood. This sequence originates from a human donor in good health. Some clones in this sample may be carry-over from other donors' samples. The CDR3 spells CASSESGSGTDTQYF. CDR3 DNA sequence: TGTGCCAGCAGTGAATCAGGTAGCGGCACAGATACGCAGTATTTT. The full variable domain, its missing parts supplied by reference TRBV2 and TRBJ2-3, is EPEVTQTPSHQVTQMGQEVILRCVPISNHLYFYWYRQILGQKVEFLVSFYNNEISEKSEIFDDQFSVERPDGSNFTLKIRSTKLEDSAMYFCASSESGSGTDTQYFGPGTRLTVL.